This TCR beta chain was identified during a study of CD8 T cells in ankylosing spondylitis. Study-level points and caveats: Earlier literature documents some of the motif variants in reactive arthritis synovial fluid and blood. Seemingly characteristic of ankylosing spondylitis blood was a TCR beta motif consisting of about 8 highly homologous variants.

In the case of this clonotype: The antigen is not known.

Trimming shortened V by 4 bases and J by 2 bases, and 15 bases separated the two germline ends. The CDR3 is made up of 15 amino acids. Per the germline V gene, CDR1 is PRHDT and CDR2 is FYEKMQ (reference sequence). TCRdb fed the 5' RACE reads into MiXCR, producing one record per CDR3 protein. The sample lists a few hundred thousand distinct CDR3 sequences, around 10% occurring once. Material: blood, either unsorted or a sorted T cell fraction (not recorded which). The sequence was obtained from a male donor with ankylosing spondylitis or in good health (not recorded which). The chain uses TRBV13 and TRBJ2-7; either TRBD1 or TRBD2 may supply D (5 bases each). The DNA for the CDR3 is TGTGCCAGCAGCTCTTCTTTCGTGGGGGCCTACGAGCAGTACTTC. This translates into CASSSSFVGAYEQYF.